At least ten counts were recorded for the clone carrying this TCR beta chain. It was 5'RACE with constant-segment primers that produced the TCR alpha and TCR beta cDNA libraries, which carried sample barcodes and UMIs. TCRdb used MiXCR to reprocess the 5' RACE reads, holding one entry per CDR3 protein. The sample yields about 290,000 distinct CDR3 sequences, more than 15% seen once. The entry originates in a study of T-cell memory formation after mild COVID-19. Study background: Clusters were largely donor specific.

Per germline, CDR1 MNHNS and CDR2 SASEGT. Trimming stripped 10 bases from V and 1 base from J, with 13 bases between. This CDR3 is 13 amino acids long. The rearrangement joins TRBV6-1 to TRBJ1-1; the D is unclear. What was sequenced was PBMCs or a T cell subset sorted from them (not recorded which). This clonotype was sampled from a man aged 18 to 35 who had mild COVID-19 (a few samples of this study predate the infection). Cell type and time point are not known. CDR3 nucleotides: TGTGCCACCTCTAGGAACCCGAACACTGAAGCTTTCTTT. It translates to CATSRNPNTEAFF.